The T cell receptor (beta chain) under discussion was sequenced for a study of monozygotic twins with inflammatory bowel disease. Blood was collected, approximately 2.5 ml per donor. Study-level points and caveats: The inverse Simpson measure of TCRbeta diversity was lower in IBD patients than in healthy co-twins.

About this clonotype: What it binds is not known.

Making cDNA involved eight separate reactions per sample. TCRdb re-called the 5' RACE reads; one entry per CDR3 protein, DNA not given. The table lists fewer than 550,000 distinct CDR3 sequences. CDR3 size: 15 residues. Germline CDR1 and CDR2: SGDLS and YYNGEE. The sequenced sample was blood. The chain links TRBV9 to TRBJ2-1; without DNA, the TCRdb call of TRBD1 cannot be checked. The TCR originated in a human donor with ulcerative colitis or Crohn's disease, or a healthy co-twin of an affected twin (not recorded which). CDR3: CASSPGTGENNEQFF.